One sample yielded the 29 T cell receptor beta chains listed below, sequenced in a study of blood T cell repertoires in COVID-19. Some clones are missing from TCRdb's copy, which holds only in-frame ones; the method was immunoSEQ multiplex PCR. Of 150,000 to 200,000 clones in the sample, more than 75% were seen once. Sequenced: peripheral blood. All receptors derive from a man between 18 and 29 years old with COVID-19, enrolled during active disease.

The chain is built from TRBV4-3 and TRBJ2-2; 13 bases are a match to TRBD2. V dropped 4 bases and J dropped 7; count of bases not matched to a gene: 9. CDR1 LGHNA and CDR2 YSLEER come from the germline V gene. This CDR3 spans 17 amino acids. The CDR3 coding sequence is TGCGCCAGCAGCCGGAGACTAGCGGGAGGTCTCGGCGGGGAGCTGTTTTTT. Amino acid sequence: CASSRRLAGGLGGELFF.

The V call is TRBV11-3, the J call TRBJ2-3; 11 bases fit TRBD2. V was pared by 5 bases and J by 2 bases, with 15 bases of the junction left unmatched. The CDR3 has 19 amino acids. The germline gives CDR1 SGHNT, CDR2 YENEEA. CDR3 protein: CASSQGLAATTSNTDTQYF. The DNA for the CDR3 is TGTGCCAGCAGCCAGGGACTAGCGGCCACAACATCTAACACAGATACGCAGTATTTT.

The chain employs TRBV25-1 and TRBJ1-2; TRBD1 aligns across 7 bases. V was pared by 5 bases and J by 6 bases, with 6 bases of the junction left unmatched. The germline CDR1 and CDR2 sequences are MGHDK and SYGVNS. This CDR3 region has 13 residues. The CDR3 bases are TGTGCCAGCAGTTGGGGACAGAGGGATGGCTACACCTTC. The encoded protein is CASSWGQRDGYTF.

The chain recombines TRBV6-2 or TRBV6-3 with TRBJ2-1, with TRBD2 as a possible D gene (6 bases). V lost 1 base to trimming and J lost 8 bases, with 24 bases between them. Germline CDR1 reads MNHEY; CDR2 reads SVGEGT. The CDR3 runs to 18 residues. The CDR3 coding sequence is TGTGCCAGCAGTTACTACCCGCCGGAGGGTTCGGGCATTGATGAGCAGTTCTTC. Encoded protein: CASSYYPPEGSGIDEQFF.

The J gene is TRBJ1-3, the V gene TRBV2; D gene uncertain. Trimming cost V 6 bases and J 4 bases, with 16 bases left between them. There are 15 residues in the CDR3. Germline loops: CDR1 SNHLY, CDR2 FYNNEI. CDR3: CASRENQMVGNTIYF. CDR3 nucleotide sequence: TGTGCCAGCAGGGAAAACCAGATGGTCGGAAACACCATATATTTT.

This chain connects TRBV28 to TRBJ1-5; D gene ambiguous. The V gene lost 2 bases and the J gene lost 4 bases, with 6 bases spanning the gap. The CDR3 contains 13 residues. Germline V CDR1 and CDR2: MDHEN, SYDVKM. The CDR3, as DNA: TGTGCCAGCAGTTTACCCCTGAATCAGCCCCAGCATTTT. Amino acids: CASSLPLNQPQHF.

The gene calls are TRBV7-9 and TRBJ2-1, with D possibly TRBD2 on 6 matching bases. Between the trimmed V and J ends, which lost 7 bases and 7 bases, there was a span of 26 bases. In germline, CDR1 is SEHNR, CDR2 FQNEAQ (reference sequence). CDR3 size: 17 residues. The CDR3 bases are TGTGCCAGCACGGACGGGTTTCGGTCGCGGGATCAGAATGAGCAGTTCTTC. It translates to CASTDGFRSRDQNEQFF.

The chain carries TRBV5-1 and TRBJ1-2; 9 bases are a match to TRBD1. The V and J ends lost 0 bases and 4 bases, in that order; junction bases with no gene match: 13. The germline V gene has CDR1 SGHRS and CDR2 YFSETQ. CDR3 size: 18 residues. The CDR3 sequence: CASSLGPPGTGTSYGYTF. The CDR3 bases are TGCGCCAGCAGCTTGGGCCCCCCAGGGACAGGGACTTCCTATGGCTACACCTTC. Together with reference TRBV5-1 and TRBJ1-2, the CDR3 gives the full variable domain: KAGVTQTPRYLIKTRGQQVTLSCSPISGHRSVSWYQQTPGQGLQFLFEYFSETQRNKGNFPGRFSGRQFSNSRSEMNVSTLELGDSALYLCASSLGPPGTGTSYGYTFGSGTRLTVV.

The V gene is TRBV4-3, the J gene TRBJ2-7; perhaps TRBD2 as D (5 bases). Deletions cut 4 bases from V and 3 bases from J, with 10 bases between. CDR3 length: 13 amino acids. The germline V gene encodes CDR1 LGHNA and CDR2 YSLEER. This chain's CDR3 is CASSLGVHYEQYF. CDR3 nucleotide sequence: TGCGCCAGCAGCCTCGGGGTGCACTACGAGCAGTACTTC.

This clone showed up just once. The DNA of the CDR3 is TGTGCCAGCAGGCCGGGACAGGGGTATCAGCCCCAGCATTTT. Its translation: CASRPGQGYQPQHF. The chain has TRBV28 and TRBJ1-5; TRBD1 aligns across 10 bases. The CDR3 runs to 14 residues. V dropped 6 bases and J dropped 5; count of bases not matched to a gene: 4. Germline V CDR1 and CDR2: MDHEN, SYDVKM.

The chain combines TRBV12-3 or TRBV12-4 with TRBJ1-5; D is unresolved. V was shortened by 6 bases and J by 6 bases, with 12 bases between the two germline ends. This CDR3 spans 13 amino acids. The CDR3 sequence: CASSRSEGQPQHF. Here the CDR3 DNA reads TGTGCCAGCAGCCGGAGCGAGGGTCAGCCCCAGCATTTT.

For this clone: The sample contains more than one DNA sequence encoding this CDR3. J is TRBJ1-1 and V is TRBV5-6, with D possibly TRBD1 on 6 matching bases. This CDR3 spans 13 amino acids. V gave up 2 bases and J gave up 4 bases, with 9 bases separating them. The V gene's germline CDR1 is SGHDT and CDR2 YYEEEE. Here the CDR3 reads CASSFKGGTEAFF. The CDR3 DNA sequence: TGTGCCAGCAGCTTTAAAGGGGGCACTGAAGCTTTCTTT.

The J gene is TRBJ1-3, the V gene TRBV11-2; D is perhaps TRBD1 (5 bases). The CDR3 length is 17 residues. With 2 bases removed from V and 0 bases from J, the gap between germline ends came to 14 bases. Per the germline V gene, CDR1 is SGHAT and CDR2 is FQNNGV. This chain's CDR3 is CASSLFSGGVSGNTIYF. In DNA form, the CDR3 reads TGTGCCAGCAGCTTATTTTCGGGGGGGGTCTCTGGAAACACCATATATTTT.

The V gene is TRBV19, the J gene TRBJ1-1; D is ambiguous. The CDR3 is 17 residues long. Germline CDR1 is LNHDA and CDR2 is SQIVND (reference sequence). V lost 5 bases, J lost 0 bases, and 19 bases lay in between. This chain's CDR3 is CASSAHFLTDMNTEAFF. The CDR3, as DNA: TGTGCCAGTAGTGCTCATTTCCTCACAGATATGAACACTGAAGCTTTCTTT.

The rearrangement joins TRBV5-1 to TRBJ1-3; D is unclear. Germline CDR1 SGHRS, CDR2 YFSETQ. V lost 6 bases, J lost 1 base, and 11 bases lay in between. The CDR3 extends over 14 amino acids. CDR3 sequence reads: CASTLGLSGNTIYF. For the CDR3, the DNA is TGCGCCAGCACCCTAGGACTTTCTGGAAACACCATATATTTT. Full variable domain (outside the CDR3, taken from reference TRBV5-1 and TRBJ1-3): KAGVTQTPRYLIKTRGQQVTLSCSPISGHRSVSWYQQTPGQGLQFLFEYFSETQRNKGNFPGRFSGRQFSNSRSEMNVSTLELGDSALYLCASTLGLSGNTIYFGEGSWLTVV.

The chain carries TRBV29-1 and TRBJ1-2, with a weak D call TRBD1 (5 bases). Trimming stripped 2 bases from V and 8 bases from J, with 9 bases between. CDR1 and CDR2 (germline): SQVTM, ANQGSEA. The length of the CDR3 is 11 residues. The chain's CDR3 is CSVEQGRGYTF. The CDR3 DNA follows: TGCAGCGTTGAACAGGGTCGGGGCTACACCTTC.

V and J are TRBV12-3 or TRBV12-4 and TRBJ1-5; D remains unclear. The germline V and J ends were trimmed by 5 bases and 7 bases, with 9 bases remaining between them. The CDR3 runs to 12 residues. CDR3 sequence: CASSRPEQPQHF. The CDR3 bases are TGTGCCAGCAGTCGTCCAGAACAGCCCCAGCATTTT.

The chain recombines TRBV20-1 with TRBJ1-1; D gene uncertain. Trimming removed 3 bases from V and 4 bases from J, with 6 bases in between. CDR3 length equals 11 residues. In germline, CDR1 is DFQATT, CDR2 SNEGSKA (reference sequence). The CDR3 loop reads CSASRPTEAFF. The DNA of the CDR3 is TGCAGTGCTAGCAGGCCCACTGAAGCTTTCTTT.

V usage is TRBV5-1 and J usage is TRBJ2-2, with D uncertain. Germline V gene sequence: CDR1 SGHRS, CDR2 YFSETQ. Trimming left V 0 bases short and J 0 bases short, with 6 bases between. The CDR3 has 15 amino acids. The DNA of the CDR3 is TGCGCCAGCAGCTTGGGACATACGAACACCGGGGAGCTGTTTTTT. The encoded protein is CASSLGHTNTGELFF. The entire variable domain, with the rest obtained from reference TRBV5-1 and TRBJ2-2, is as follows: KAGVTQTPRYLIKTRGQQVTLSCSPISGHRSVSWYQQTPGQGLQFLFEYFSETQRNKGNFPGRFSGRQFSNSRSEMNVSTLELGDSALYLCASSLGHTNTGELFFGEGSRLTVL.

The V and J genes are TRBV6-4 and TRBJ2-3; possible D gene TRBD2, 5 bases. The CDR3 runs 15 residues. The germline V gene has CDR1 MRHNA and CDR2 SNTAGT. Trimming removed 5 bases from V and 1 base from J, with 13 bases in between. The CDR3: CASSRGWTRTDTQYF. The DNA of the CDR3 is TGTGCCAGCAGTCGAGGGTGGACGCGCACAGATACGCAGTATTTT.

DNA for the CDR3: TGTGCCAGCAGTGATCCCAAAGAGACCCAGTACTTC. This translates into CASSDPKETQYF. The chain has TRBV25-1 and TRBJ2-5, with D unclear. Deletions cut 3 bases from V and 3 bases from J, with 5 bases between. This CDR3 is built from 12 residues. Germline V gene data show CDR1 as MGHDK and CDR2 as SYGVNS.

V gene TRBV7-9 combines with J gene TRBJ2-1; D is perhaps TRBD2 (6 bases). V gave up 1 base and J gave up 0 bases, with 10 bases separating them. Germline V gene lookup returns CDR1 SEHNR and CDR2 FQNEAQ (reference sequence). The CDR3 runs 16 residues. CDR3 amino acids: CASSLGGVYSYNEQFF. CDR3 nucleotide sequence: TGTGCCAGCAGCTTAGGGGGGGTCTACTCCTACAATGAGCAGTTCTTC.

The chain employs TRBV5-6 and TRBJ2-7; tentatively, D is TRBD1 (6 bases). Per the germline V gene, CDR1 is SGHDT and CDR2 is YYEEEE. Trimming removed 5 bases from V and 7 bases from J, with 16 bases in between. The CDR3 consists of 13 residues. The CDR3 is CASSSFNRAEQYF. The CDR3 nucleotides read TGTGCCAGCAGTTCCTTTAACAGGGCTGAGCAGTACTTC.

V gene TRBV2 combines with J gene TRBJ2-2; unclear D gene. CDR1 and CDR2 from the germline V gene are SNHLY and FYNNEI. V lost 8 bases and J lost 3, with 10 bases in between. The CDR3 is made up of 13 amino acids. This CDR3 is CASGARYTGELFF. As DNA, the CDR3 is TGTGCCAGCGGAGCGCGGTACACCGGGGAGCTGTTTTTT. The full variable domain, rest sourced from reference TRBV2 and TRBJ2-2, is EPEVTQTPSHQVTQMGQEVILRCVPISNHLYFYWYRQILGQKVEFLVSFYNNEISEKSEIFDDQFSVERPDGSNFTLKIRSTKLEDSAMYFCASGARYTGELFFGEGSRLTVL.

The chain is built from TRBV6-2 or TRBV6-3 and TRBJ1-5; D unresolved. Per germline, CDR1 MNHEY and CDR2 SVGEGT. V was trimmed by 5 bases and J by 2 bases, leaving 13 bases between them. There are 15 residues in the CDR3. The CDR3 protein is CASSPQRTGNQPQHF. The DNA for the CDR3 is TGTGCCAGCAGTCCACAGCGGACTGGCAATCAGCCCCAGCATTTT.

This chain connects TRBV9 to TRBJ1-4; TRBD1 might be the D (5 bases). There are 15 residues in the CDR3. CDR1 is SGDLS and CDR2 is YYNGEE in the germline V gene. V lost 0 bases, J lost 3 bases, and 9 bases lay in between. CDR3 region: CASSVEEGPNEKLFF. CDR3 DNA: TGTGCCAGCAGCGTAGAGGAGGGACCTAATGAAAAACTGTTTTTT.

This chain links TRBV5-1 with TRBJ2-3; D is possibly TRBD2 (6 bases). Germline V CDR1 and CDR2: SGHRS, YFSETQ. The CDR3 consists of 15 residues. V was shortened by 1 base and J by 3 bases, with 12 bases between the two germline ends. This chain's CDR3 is CASSLRQGGTDTQYF. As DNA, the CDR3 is TGCGCCAGCAGCTTGCGCCAGGGAGGTACAGATACGCAGTATTTT.

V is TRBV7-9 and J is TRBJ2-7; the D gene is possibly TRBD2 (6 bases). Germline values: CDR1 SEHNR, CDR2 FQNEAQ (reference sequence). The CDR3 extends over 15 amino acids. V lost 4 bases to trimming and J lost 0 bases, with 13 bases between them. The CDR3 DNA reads TGTGCCAGCAGCTCGGACTATATAAGCTCCTACGAGCAGTACTTC. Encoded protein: CASSSDYISSYEQYF.

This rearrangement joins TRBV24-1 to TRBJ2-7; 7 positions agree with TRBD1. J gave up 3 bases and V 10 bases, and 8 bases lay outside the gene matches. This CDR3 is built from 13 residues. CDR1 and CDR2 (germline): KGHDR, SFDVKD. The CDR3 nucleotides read TGTGCCACATCGCCGGGACAGTTCTACGAGCAGTACTTC. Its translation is CATSPGQFYEQYF.